What follows is one T cell receptor beta chain and its context. Its antigen is as yet unknown. This record belongs to a study of immune evolution from preneoplasia to lung adenocarcinoma. Study summary: HLA loss of heterozygosity: around 6.5% AIS, about 14% MIA, about 35% ADC, none AAH.

Here immunoSEQ multiplex PCR was the method, and the copy in TCRdb shows in-frame clones only, minus some. Here the sample spans fewer than 9,000 clones, around 83% being singletons. Study-wide points: Later-stage lesions seemingly showed higher T cell density and diversity than normal lung. Top clone frequencies peaked in normal lung, apparently declining through invasive adenocarcinoma.

Two lung cancer pathologists independently confirmed each histologic diagnosis. Sample: FFPE invasive lung adenocarcinoma tissue. The sequence came from a person aged 50-75 years with lung adenocarcinoma.

The CDR3 DNA reads TGTGCCACCCAGGGGGCGACAGTCAATCAGCCCCAGCATTTT. Translating it yields CATQGATVNQPQHF. V is TRBV28 and J is TRBJ1-5; 8 bases line up with TRBD1. From germline, CDR1 is MDHEN and CDR2 SYDVKM. This CDR3 region has 14 residues. Trimming took 10 bases from V and 3 from J; bases not matched to a gene: 8.